The 31 T cell receptor beta chains reported below all come from one sample, sequenced in a study of blood T cell repertoires in COVID-19. Only in-frame clones appear in the TCRdb table, and some are missing; sequencing was by immunoSEQ multiplex PCR. The sample comprises 84,000 or so clones, 70% to 90% of which are singletons, and roughly 5.4% rests with the top ten. Sequenced input: peripheral blood. The receptors were sampled from a man aged 60-69 years with acute or convalescent COVID-19.

The V gene is TRBV7-9, the J gene TRBJ2-1, with TRBD2 matching 9 bases. V gave up 0 bases and J gave up 2 bases; unmatched junction bases: 5. Per germline, CDR1 SEHNR and CDR2 FQNEAQ (reference sequence). The CDR3 is 17 residues long. The CDR3 DNA reads TGTGCCAGCAGCTTAGCCATAGCGGGGGAGGCCTACAATGAGCAGTTCTTC. Translation gives CASSLAIAGEAYNEQFF.

The rearrangement links TRBV24-1 to TRBJ2-3; 9 bases fit TRBD1. This CDR3 contains 15 residues. Germline values: CDR1 KGHDR, CDR2 SFDVKD. With 4 bases clipped from V and 4 bases from J, the junction kept 5 bases outside the gene matches. The chain's CDR3 is CATSDLGQGSDTQYF. CDR3 nucleotides: TGTGCCACCAGTGACCTGGGACAGGGATCAGATACGCAGTATTTT.

DNA for the CDR3: TGTGCCAGTAGTATAGATCAGTCACCAACTAGGGCCACCTACAATGAGCAGTTCTTC. Translated: CASSIDQSPTRATYNEQFF. V and J are TRBV19 and TRBJ2-1, with D perhaps TRBD2 (5 bases). Germline V gene data show CDR1 as LNHDA and CDR2 as SQIVND (reference sequence). The CDR3 extends over 19 amino acids. Trimming took 0 bases from V and 2 from J, leaving 20 bases between them.

The chain couples TRBV4-1 to TRBJ1-3, with TRBD1 matching 7 bases. Trimming took 11 bases from V and 0 from J; bases not matched to a gene: 7. The CDR3 spans 14 residues. CDR1 and CDR2 (germline): MGHRA, YSYEKL. The CDR3 region has the DNA TGCGCCTCCGGAGGGGGCAACTCTGGAAACACCATATATTTT. The encoded protein is CASGGGNSGNTIYF.

The rearrangement uses TRBV7-2 and TRBJ1-1; D is ambiguous. Trimming cost V 0 bases and J 8 bases, with 10 bases left between them. Germline V CDR1 and CDR2: SGHTA, FQGNSA. The CDR3 runs 13 residues. CDR3 bases: TGTGCCAGCAGCTTAGCCTTCCGCAGAGAAGCTTTCTTT. Its translation is CASSLAFRREAFF.

This chain joins TRBV5-1 and TRBJ2-7; 7 bases align to TRBD1. The germline V gene encodes CDR1 SGHRS and CDR2 YFSETQ. The CDR3 is 16 amino acids. The junction had 9 bases not matched to a gene; V was cut back by 3 bases and J by 0 bases. This chain's CDR3 is CASSSRQGTLSYEQYF. In DNA, the CDR3 is TGCGCCAGCAGCTCCCGACAGGGCACCCTCTCCTACGAGCAGTACTTC.

This clone was seen a handful of times. The chain recombines TRBV4-1 with TRBJ1-1, with D perhaps matching TRBD1 (6 bases). The length of the CDR3 is 14 residues. The V and J ends lost 0 bases and 4 bases respectively, with 9 bases between them. CDR1 and CDR2 from the germline V gene are MGHRA and YSYEKL. The CDR3 bases are TGCGCCAGCAGCCAAGATCGAGGGGGCACTGAAGCTTTCTTT. Amino acid sequence: CASSQDRGGTEAFF.

The chain recombines TRBV7-8 with TRBJ2-5, with D uncertain. This CDR3 comprises 11 residues. The germline V and J ends were trimmed by 4 bases and 5 bases, with 5 bases remaining between them. CDR1 SGHVS and CDR2 FQNEAQ come from the germline V gene. CDR3 in amino acids: CASSSPETQYF. The CDR3 DNA sequence: TGTGCCAGCAGCTCTCCTGAGACCCAGTACTTC.

This sequence joins TRBV7-9 and TRBJ1-1, with 8 bases aligning to TRBD1. After removal of 4 bases from V and 5 bases from J, the junction contained 6 bases not matched to a gene. The CDR3 totals 14 residues. Germline V gene sequence: CDR1 SEHNR, CDR2 FQNEAQ (reference sequence). CDR3 sequence: CASSYPGGATEAFF. The CDR3 bases are TGTGCCAGCAGCTATCCAGGGGGCGCGACTGAAGCTTTCTTT.

The chain recombines TRBV3-1 (or the pseudogene TRBV3-2) with TRBJ1-6, with TRBD1 identical over 10 bases. Trimming cost V 4 bases and J 10 bases; bases outside gene matches: 16. The germline CDR1 and CDR2 sequences are LGHDT and YNNKEL (reference sequence). The CDR3 consists of 18 residues. The DNA for the CDR3 is TGTGCCAGCAGCCTAATACCGGGACAGGGGAGACGAGGCTCACCCCTCCACTTT. Amino acids: CASSLIPGQGRRGSPLHF.

The chain employs TRBV15 and TRBJ1-4; tentative D call: TRBD1 (5 bases). CDR1 is LNHNV, CDR2 YYDKDF, per germline (reference sequence). There are 14 residues in the CDR3. Trimming took off 5 bases at V and 4 bases at J, with 11 bases between the two ends. The CDR3 loop is CATSHDSLNEKLFF. CDR3 nucleotides: TGTGCCACCAGCCATGACAGTCTTAATGAAAAACTGTTTTTT.

The chain is built from TRBV18 and TRBJ2-1, with TRBD1 matching 9 bases. Trimming cost V 0 bases and J 8 bases; bases outside gene matches: 8. The germline V gene encodes CDR1 KGHSH and CDR2 LQKENI. The CDR3 consists of 16 residues. The CDR3 DNA is TGTGCCAGCTCACCACCTCAGGGACAGGGAAGGGATGAGCAGTTCTTC. Its translation: CASSPPQGQGRDEQFF.

The rearrangement links TRBV19 to TRBJ1-2; perhaps TRBD1 as D (6 bases). Germline CDR1 and CDR2: LNHDA and SQIVND (reference sequence). With 6 bases removed from V and 5 bases from J, the gap between germline ends came to 13 bases. The CDR3 sequence is 13 residues long. DNA of the CDR3: TGTGCCAGTAGAGCCGGGACAATGTATGGCTACACCTTC. Translated: CASRAGTMYGYTF. The full variable domain, in which reference TRBV19 and TRBJ1-2 provide the parts outside the CDR3, is DGGITQSPKYLFRKEGQNVTLSCEQNLNHDAMYWYRQDPGQGLRLIYYSQIVNDFQKGDIAEGYSVSREKKESFPLTVTSAQKNPTAFYLCASRAGTMYGYTFGSGTRLTVV.

The chain couples TRBV9 to TRBJ2-2, with 9 bases matching TRBD2. V dropped 0 bases and J dropped 7; count of bases not matched to a gene: 7. The germline V gene has CDR1 SGDLS and CDR2 YYNGEE. This CDR3 spans 16 amino acids. The CDR3 sequence is CASSVAGGGAFGELFF. The CDR3 bases are TGTGCCAGCAGCGTAGCTGGCGGGGGGGCCTTCGGGGAGCTGTTTTTT. The full variable domain, completed using reference TRBV9 and TRBJ2-2, is DSGVTQTPKHLITATGQRVTLRCSPRSGDLSVYWYQQSLDQGLQFLIQYYNGEERAKGNILERFSAQQFPDLHSELNLSSLELGDSALYFCASSVAGGGAFGELFFGEGSRLTVL.

The chain combines TRBV12-5 with TRBJ1-5, with TRBD1 matching over 8 bases. Germline-derived CDR1 and CDR2 are LGHNT and FRNRAP. This CDR3 spans 15 amino acids. J gave up 1 base and V 5 bases, and 4 bases lay outside the gene matches. CDR3 nucleotides: TGTGCTAGTGGTCTCGACAGGGGAAGCAATCAGCCCCAGCATTTT. Its protein product is CASGLDRGSNQPQHF.

The rearrangement uses TRBV4-2 and TRBJ1-2; 12 nucleotides agree with TRBD1. Trimming cost V 5 bases and J 8 bases; bases outside gene matches: 9. Germline CDR1 LGHNA, CDR2 YNFKEQ. The CDR3 is 15 amino acids. CDR3 DNA: TGTGCCAGCAGCGTGGGGGGACAGGGGGCAGGAGGCTACACCTTC. This codes for CASSVGGQGAGGYTF.

This chain joins TRBV9 and TRBJ2-7; D possibly corresponds to TRBD2 (5 bases). The CDR3 spans 15 residues. The germline V gene has CDR1 SGDLS and CDR2 YYNGEE. Trimming shortened V by 3 bases and J by 1 base, and 14 bases separated the two germline ends. The CDR3 DNA reads TGTGCCAGCAGCGGGGGAGCAACGGAGTCCTACGAGCAGTACTTC. Residues: CASSGGATESYEQYF.

The J gene is TRBJ2-7, the V gene TRBV2, with D possibly matching TRBD1 (7 bases). The length of the CDR3 is 15 residues. V was trimmed by 4 bases and J by 5 bases, leaving 18 bases between them. Germline CDR1 reads SNHLY; CDR2 reads FYNNEI. Here the CDR3 reads CASSVGGRGTDEQYF. For the CDR3, the DNA is TGTGCCAGCAGTGTGGGGGGCAGGGGGACGGACGAGCAGTACTTC.

This clone was counted between two and nine times. The junction departs from germline at one end; a sequencing error may be responsible. CDR3 DNA sequence: TGCGCCAGCAGCGATACCGGGACAGTACTCTTC. Translation: CASSDTGTVLF. The chain carries TRBV10-2 and TRBJ2-7; 7 nucleotides align to TRBD1. CDR1 WSHSY and CDR2 SAAADI come from the germline V gene. The length of the CDR3 is 11 residues.

This chain joins TRBV4-1 and TRBJ1-1; TRBD1 agrees at 7 bases. Germline loops: CDR1 MGHRA, CDR2 YSYEKL. The CDR3 totals 13 residues. After removal of 0 bases from V and 13 bases from J, the junction contained 8 bases not matched to a gene. As DNA, the CDR3 is TGCGCCAGCAGCCAAGATGAGGGGACAGCCGGTTTCTTT. Protein sequence: CASSQDEGTAGFF.

The chain carries TRBV30 and TRBJ2-2, with D perhaps TRBD2 (5 bases). The CDR3 is 13 residues long. V lost 3 bases and J lost 5, with 10 bases in between. CDR1 and CDR2 (germline): GTSNPN, SVGIG (reference sequence). The CDR3 nucleotides are TGTGCCTGGAGCCCCCAGCGGACCGGGGAGCTGTTTTTT. Encoded protein: CAWSPQRTGELFF.

This chain joins TRBV5-7 and TRBJ2-1; no definite D call. TRBV5-7 is an ORF for which the function is uncertain. The V gene lost 4 bases and the J gene lost 8 bases, with 10 bases spanning the gap. The CDR3 is 12 amino acids. CDR3 amino acids: CASSLVEDEQFF. DNA of the CDR3: TGTGCCAGCAGCCTAGTAGAGGATGAGCAGTTCTTC.

In this sample, this clone turned up a few times. The chain employs TRBV3-1 (or the pseudogene TRBV3-2) and TRBJ2-1; perhaps TRBD1 as D (6 bases). V was clipped by 4 bases and J by 2 bases, with 18 bases between them. The CDR3 contains 17 residues. Germline V lookup: CDR1 LGHDT, CDR2 YNNKEL (reference sequence). The CDR3 protein is CASSRSDTGFTYNEQFF. The CDR3 nucleotides are TGTGCCAGCAGCCGATCTGATACAGGGTTCACCTACAATGAGCAGTTCTTC.

CDR3 sequence reads: CASNERAVLNYGYTF. DNA for the CDR3: TGTGCCAGTAACGAGAGGGCAGTTCTTAACTATGGCTACACCTTC. This chain uses TRBV19 with TRBJ1-2; D is undetermined. The CDR3 extends over 15 amino acids. Trimming removed 7 bases at V and 1 base at J, with 16 bases between. Germline loops: CDR1 LNHDA, CDR2 SQIVND (reference sequence).

V usage is TRBV30 and J usage is TRBJ2-1; 10 bases line up with TRBD2. Germline V gene sequence: CDR1 GTSNPN, CDR2 SVGIG (reference sequence). The CDR3 spans 15 residues. V was clipped by 4 bases and J by 6 bases; unmatched bases: 9. The CDR3 DNA reads as TGTGCCTGGATGCCCCTTCAGCGGGGGGGCAATGAGCAGTTCTTC. This gives the protein CAWMPLQRGGNEQFF.

This clone was counted once. V gene TRBV7-2 combines with J gene TRBJ2-3; D call uncertain. V was clipped by 3 bases and J by 6 bases, with 10 bases between them. This CDR3 contains 13 residues. CDR1 is SGHTA and CDR2 is FQGNSA in the germline V gene. The CDR3 nucleotides are TGTGCCAGCAGCTTGATTATCCGGGATACGCAGTATTTT. It translates to CASSLIIRDTQYF.

The CDR3 sequence is CASSYYGQSNYGYTF. DNA of the CDR3: TGTGCCAGCAGTTACTACGGACAGAGTAACTATGGCTACACCTTC. V usage is TRBV6-2 or TRBV6-3 and J usage is TRBJ1-2; the D gene is possibly TRBD1 (6 bases). Germline V gene sequence: CDR1 MNHEY, CDR2 SVGEGT. This CDR3 is 15 amino acids long. Trimming left V 1 base short and J 1 base short, with 10 bases between.

In its sample, this clone was seen once. The chain employs TRBV19 and TRBJ1-3; D is ambiguous. V gave up 2 bases and J gave up 4 bases, with 15 bases separating them. Germline-derived CDR1 and CDR2 are LNHDA and SQIVND (reference sequence). The CDR3 has 16 residues. Here the CDR3 DNA reads TGTGCCAGTAGTATACAACGGTCCCAGGTGGGAAACACCATATATTTT. Encoded protein: CASSIQRSQVGNTIYF.

This chain uses TRBV2 with TRBJ2-2, with 8 bases aligning to TRBD1. The junction had 8 bases not matched to a gene; V was cut back by 6 bases and J by 5 bases. The CDR3 is 15 residues long. Germline CDR1 SNHLY, CDR2 FYNNEI. This CDR3 is CASRETGARTGELFF. As DNA, the CDR3 is TGTGCCAGCAGGGAGACAGGGGCAAGGACCGGGGAGCTGTTTTTT.

The J gene is TRBJ1-4, the V gene TRBV3-1 (or the pseudogene TRBV3-2), with 8 bases aligning to TRBD1. V lost 6 bases, J lost 3 bases, and 6 bases stayed unmatched. CDR3 length equals 15 residues. The germline V gene encodes CDR1 LGHDT and CDR2 YNNKEL (reference sequence). CDR3 DNA: TGTGCCAGCAGTTCCCAGGGGGCTGCTAATGAAAAACTGTTTTTT. This encodes CASSSQGAANEKLFF.

The rearrangement uses TRBV7-9 and TRBJ1-4; TRBD1 aligns across 7 bases. The germline V gene encodes CDR1 SEHNR and CDR2 FQNEAQ (reference sequence). This CDR3 has 16 amino acids. The trim removed 3 bases at V and 3 bases at J, leaving 7 bases unmatched. The CDR3 DNA sequence: TGTGCCAGCAGCTTCGACAGGGTTGGGGCTAATGAAAAACTGTTTTTT. It is translated as CASSFDRVGANEKLFF.